This TCR beta chain was observed in a study of blood T cell repertoires in COVID-19. Study information: COVID-19 samples, acute and convalescent, were from the United States, Italy and Spain. The analysed material was cDNA or gDNA that came from T cells, B-cell-depleted T cells, or PBMCs.

In germline, CDR1 is GTSNPN, CDR2 SVGIG (reference sequence). The CDR3 is 14 amino acids. With 5 bases clipped from V and 3 bases from J, the junction kept 8 bases outside the gene matches. Per the authors' pipeline: How many nucleated cells were present was estimated from reference gene primer amplification. Generated by immunoSEQ multiplex PCR, the TCRdb table keeps only in-frame clones and is missing some. V and J calls and clone size are copied from that table; D and trimming were computed from the DNA. The sample lists about 140,000 clones; about 86% were seen once. The V and J genes are TRBV30 and TRBJ1-2; 8 bases line up with TRBD1. The clonotype originates from a woman between 55 and 75 years old with acute or convalescent COVID-19. The sample taken for sequencing was peripheral blood. The CDR3 nucleotides read TGTGCCTGGGGCCGGGACAGGACTTACTATGGCTACACCTTC. This translates into CAWGRDRTYYGYTF. The whole variable domain, remainder taken from reference TRBV30 and TRBJ1-2, is SQTIHQWPATLVQPVGSPLSLECTVEGTSNPNLYWYRQAAGRGLQLLFYSVGIGQISSEVPQNLSASRPQDRQFILSSKKLLLSDSGFYLCAWGRDRTYYGYTFGSGTRLTVV.